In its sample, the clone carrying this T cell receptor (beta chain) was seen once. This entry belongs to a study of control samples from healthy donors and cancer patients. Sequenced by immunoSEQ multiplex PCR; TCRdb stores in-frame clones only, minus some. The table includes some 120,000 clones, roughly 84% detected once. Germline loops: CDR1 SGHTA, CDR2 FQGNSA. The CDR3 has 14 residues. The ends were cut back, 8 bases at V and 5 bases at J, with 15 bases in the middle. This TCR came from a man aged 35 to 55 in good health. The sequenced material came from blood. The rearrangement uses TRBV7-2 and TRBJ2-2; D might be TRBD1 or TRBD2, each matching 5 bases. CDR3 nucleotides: TGTGCCAGCCTCCGAGGGGCTCGGACCGGGGAGCTGTTTTTT. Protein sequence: CASLRGARTGELFF. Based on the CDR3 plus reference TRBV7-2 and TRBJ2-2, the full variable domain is GAGVSQSPSNKVTEKGKDVELRCDPISGHTALYWYRQSLGQGLEFLIYFQGNSAPDKSGLPSDRFSAERTGGSVSTLTIQRTQQEDSAVYLCASLRGARTGELFFGEGSRLTVL.